This T cell receptor beta chain was observed in a study of T cells in Graves' hyperthyroidism and ophthalmopathy. General study results and limits: Ophthalmopathy was told apart from stable hyperthyroidism by a 13 V-J model.

Uncontrolled infection, other autoimmune disease, pregnancy or lactation barred patients from enrollment. In making diagnoses, clinical symptoms, serum thyroxine and TRAb, thyroid ultrasound and orbital computed tomography were all used. Sampled blood dates from first hyperthyroidism diagnosis, and it precedes any ophthalmopathy symptoms. Remarks on this clonotype: Its antigen is unidentified. This may be a read error: a much more frequent sequence differs by one nucleotide.

Germline CDR1 is SGHRS and CDR2 is YFSETQ. The CDR3 totals 14 residues. Trimming pared 4 bases from V and 4 bases from J, leaving 14 bases between. There were TCR beta CDR3 regions amplified from RNA transcripts. HTBI primers drove first-round RT-PCR of the TCR CDR3. TCRdb re-called the multiplex PCR reads through MiXCR, storing one row per CDR3 protein. This table holds 550,000 to 850,000 distinct CDR3 sequences, roughly a sixth found once. Sequenced material: blood. The clonotype originates from a woman aged 45-59 years with Graves' hyperthyroidism that later progressed to Graves' ophthalmopathy. This chain links TRBV5-1 with TRBJ1-1; possible D gene TRBD1, 6 bases. CDR3 sequence reads: CASSRDIRGTEAFF. The DNA for the CDR3 is TGCGCCAGCAGCCGGGACATCCGAGGCACTGAAGCTTTCTTT.